This entry lists 13 T cell receptor beta chains sequenced from one sample in a study of Graves' ophthalmopathy and Graves' hyperthyroidism. RNA served as the template for amplifying TCR beta CDR3 regions. HTBI primers served in a first-round RT-PCR, which a second-round multiplex PCR followed. One entry per CDR3 protein, called by TCRdb with MiXCR from the multiplex PCR reads. The table includes about 210,000 distinct CDR3 sequences, about 32% detected once. The sequencing sample was made of peripheral blood. All receptors come from a man aged 45-65 years with Graves' ophthalmopathy.

This clonotype came up once. The chain couples TRBV12-3 or TRBV12-4 to TRBJ1-5; the D is unclear. This CDR3 region has 12 residues. The V end was cut by 6 bases, the J end by 4 bases, with 7 bases between. The CDR3 nucleotides are TGTGCCAGCAGACGGGCAAATCAGCCCCAGCATTTT. This codes for CASRRANQPQHF.

Many counts were recorded for this clonotype. This rearrangement joins TRBV2 to TRBJ2-7; 7 bases agree with TRBD1. The junction had 5 bases not matched to a gene; V was cut back by 3 bases and J by 6 bases. There are 13 residues in the CDR3. The germline V gene has CDR1 SNHLY and CDR2 FYNNEI. Here the CDR3 reads CASSETGTGEQYF. CDR3 nucleotides: TGTGCCAGCAGTGAGACAGGGACGGGCGAGCAGTACTTC.

This clonotype was seen ten or more times. J is TRBJ2-5 and V is TRBV27; D may be TRBD1 (5 bases). V lost 5 bases, J lost 7 bases, and 14 bases lay in between. CDR1 is MNHEY and CDR2 is SMNVEV in the germline V gene (reference sequence). CDR3 length equals 13 residues. The CDR3 is CASSVRATGTQYF. CDR3 DNA: TGTGCCAGCAGTGTCAGGGCCACGGGGACCCAGTACTTC.

This clonotype has a count of ten or more. V usage is TRBV7-9 and J usage is TRBJ1-1; D not certain. The CDR3 is made up of 14 amino acids. Deletions cut 6 bases from V and 4 bases from J, with 15 bases between. Germline loops: CDR1 SEHNR, CDR2 FQNEAQ (reference sequence). This CDR3 is CASSLMVVGTEAFF. The CDR3 DNA is TGTGCCAGCAGTTTAATGGTGGTAGGCACTGAAGCTTTCTTT.

This clonotype was observed many times. CDR3 nucleotides: TGTGCCAGCCAACAGACGAATAGCAATCAGCCCCAGCATTTT. Residues: CASQQTNSNQPQHF. V and J are TRBV19 and TRBJ1-5; no definite D call. V gave up 9 bases and J gave up 0 bases, with 12 bases separating them. There are 14 residues in the CDR3. Germline V gene sequence: CDR1 LNHDA, CDR2 SQIVND (reference sequence).

This clonotype was counted at least ten times. The germline gene is not matched at one end of the junction; a read error may be the cause. The CDR3 DNA follows: TGCGCCAGCAGCTTGGAACGGGCCCCCTACGAACAGTACTTC. Its translation: CASSLERAPYEQYF. The J gene is TRBJ2-7, the V gene TRBV5-1; D remains ambiguous. Germline values: CDR1 SGHRS, CDR2 YFSETQ. The length of the CDR3 is 14 residues.

In this sample, this clonotype turned up many times. The chain employs TRBV18 and TRBJ2-7; 12 bases agree with TRBD2. The CDR3 length is 15 residues. The germline V gene encodes CDR1 KGHSH and CDR2 LQKENI. V shed 5 bases, J shed 0 bases, and the junction held 2 bases outside the gene matches. DNA for the CDR3: TGTGCCAGCTCAAGACTAGCGGGAGTCTCCTACGAGCAGTACTTC. It translates to CASSRLAGVSYEQYF.

This clonotype came up many times. J is TRBJ2-5 and V is TRBV11-2, with D tentatively TRBD2 (5 bases). Trimming shortened V by 0 bases and J by 4 bases, and 12 bases separated the two germline ends. Germline V lookup: CDR1 SGHAT, CDR2 FQNNGV. The CDR3 totals 15 residues. The CDR3 is CASSLDEGSIETQYF. As DNA, the CDR3 is TGTGCCAGCAGCTTAGACGAGGGCTCCATAGAGACCCAGTACTTC.

This clonotype has ten or more counts. J is TRBJ2-7 and V is TRBV27; D ambiguous. This CDR3 region has 13 residues. Germline lookup yields CDR1 MNHEY and CDR2 SMNVEV (reference sequence). Trimming left V 0 bases short and J 6 bases short, with 9 bases between. CDR3 nucleotide sequence: TGTGCCAGCAGTTTATCCCCGGTGCGCGAGCAGTACTTC. The encoded protein is CASSLSPVREQYF.

This clonotype was seen repeatedly, ten times or more. This chain uses TRBV6-1 with TRBJ1-1, with D maybe TRBD1 (6 bases). The germline gives CDR1 MNHNS, CDR2 SASEGT. V shed 5 bases and J shed 5 bases, with 12 bases lying between them. CDR3 length: 13 amino acids. In DNA form, the CDR3 reads TGTGCCAGCAGTCGAACCAGGGGTACTGAAGCTTTCTTT. It codes for CASSRTRGTEAFF.

The V and J genes are TRBV7-3 and TRBJ1-1; the D is unclear. Trimming shortened V by 3 bases and J by 6 bases, and 2 bases separated the two germline ends. The CDR3 is made up of 10 amino acids. Germline V gene sequence: CDR1 SGHTA, CDR2 FQGTGA. The CDR3 sequence is CASSFSEAFF. CDR3 nucleotide sequence: TGTGCCAGCAGCTTCTCTGAAGCTTTCTTT. Supplemented by reference TRBV7-3 and TRBJ1-1, the full variable domain reads GAGVSQTPSNKVTEKGKYVELRCDPISGHTALYWYRQSLGQGPEFLIYFQGTGAADDSGLPNDRFFAVRPEGSVSTLKIQRTERGDSAVYLCASSFSEAFFGQGTRLTVV.

The sample holds many counts of this clonotype. This rearrangement joins TRBV12-3 or TRBV12-4 to TRBJ2-5, with D tentatively TRBD1 or TRBD2 (5 bases each). CDR3 length equals 13 residues. Between the trimmed V and J ends, which lost 5 bases and 0 bases, there was a span of 7 bases. CDR3 region: CASSGGYQETQYF. The CDR3 DNA reads as TGTGCCAGCAGTGGGGGTTACCAAGAGACCCAGTACTTC.

The chain links TRBV14 to TRBJ2-7, with a possible D match to TRBD2 (5 bases). The CDR3 spans 13 residues. V lost 2 bases and J lost 4, with 9 bases in between. CDR1 is SGHDN, CDR2 FVKESK, per germline. CDR3 DNA sequence: TGTGCCAGCAGCCAACTAGCTGGGTACGAGCAGTACTTC. It is translated as CASSQLAGYEQYF.